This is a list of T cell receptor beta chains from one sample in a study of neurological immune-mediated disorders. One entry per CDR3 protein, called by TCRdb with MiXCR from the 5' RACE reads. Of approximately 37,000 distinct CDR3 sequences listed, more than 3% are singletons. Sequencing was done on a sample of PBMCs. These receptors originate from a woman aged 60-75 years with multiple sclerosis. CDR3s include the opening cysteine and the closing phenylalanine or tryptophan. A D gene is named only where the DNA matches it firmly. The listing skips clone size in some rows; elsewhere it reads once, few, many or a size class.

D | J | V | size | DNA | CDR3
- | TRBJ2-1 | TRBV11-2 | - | TGTGCCAGCAGCTCCGAGCTCTACAATGAGCAGTTCTTC | CASSSELYNEQFF
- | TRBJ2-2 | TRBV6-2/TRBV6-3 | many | TGTGCCAGCCAAGTCCCATCCTCGGGGAACACCGGGGAGCTGTTTTTT | CASQVPSSGNTGELFF
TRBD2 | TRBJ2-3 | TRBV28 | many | TGTGCCAGCAGTCCTCCCCTCACTAGCGGACCTAGGTCAGATACGCAGTATTTT | CASSPPLTSGPRSDTQYF
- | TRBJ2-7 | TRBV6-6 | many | TGTGCCAGCAGTTCTCCCGGGATTCAGGTCCCCTACGAGCAGTACTTC | CASSSPGIQVPYEQYF
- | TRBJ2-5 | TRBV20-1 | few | TGCAGTGCTAGACAGCCGGGAACCTTAGGGGAGACCCAGTACTTC | CSARQPGTLGETQYF
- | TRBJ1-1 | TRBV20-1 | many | TGCAAGCCGATCGGCGGGCAGGACACTGAAGCTTTCTTT | CKPIGGQDTEAFF
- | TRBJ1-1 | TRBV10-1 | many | TGCGCCAGCAGTGAGTCAAAGGGGGGTCCGTTCGAAGCTTTCTTT | CASSESKGGPFEAFF
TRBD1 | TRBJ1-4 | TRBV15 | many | TGTGCCACCAGCCAGAGCCCGGGACAGGGGTGGAGGAGTTATGAAAAACTGTTTTTT | CATSQSPGQGWRSYEKLFF
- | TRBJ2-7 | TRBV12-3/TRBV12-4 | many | TGTGCCAGCAGCCGACAATCCTACGAGCAGTACTTC | CASSRQSYEQYF
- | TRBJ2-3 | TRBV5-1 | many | TGCGCCAGCACTAGTTCGGATATGCAGTATTTT | CASTSSDMQYF
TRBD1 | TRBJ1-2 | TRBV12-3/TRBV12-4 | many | TGTGCCAGCAGGTTCGGGACAGGGTATGGCTACACCTTC | CASRFGTGYGYTF
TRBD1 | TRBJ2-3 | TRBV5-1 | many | TGCGCCAGCAGCCTCGGGACAGGGGGCGCAAATACGCAGTATTTT | CASSLGTGGANTQYF
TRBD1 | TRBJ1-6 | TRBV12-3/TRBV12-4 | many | TGTGCCAGCAGCCTCACACAGGGGAGGGATTCACCCCTCCACTTT | CASSLTQGRDSPLHF
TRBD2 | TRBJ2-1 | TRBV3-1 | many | TGTGCCAGCAGCAGACGGACTAGCGGGGGGGATGGTGAGCAGTTCTTC | CASSRRTSGGDGEQFF
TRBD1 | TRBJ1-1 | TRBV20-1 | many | TGCAGTGTCCCGGGACAGGGGCCGAACACTGAAGCTTTCTTT | CSVPGQGPNTEAFF
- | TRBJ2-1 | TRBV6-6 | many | TGTGCCAGCAGTTTTGAGACAGATAACAATGAGCAGTTCTTC | CASSFETDNNEQFF
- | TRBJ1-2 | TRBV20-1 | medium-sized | TGCAGTGTCCAGGGCGGCTATGGCTACACCTTC | CSVQGGYGYTF
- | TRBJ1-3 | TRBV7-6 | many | TGTGCCAGCAGCCCGAAGGGGGGCGGAAACACCATATATTTT | CASSPKGGGNTIYF
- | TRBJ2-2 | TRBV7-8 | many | TGTGCCAGCAGCCTAGAAGGACTCAACACCGGGGAGCTGTTTTTT | CASSLEGLNTGELFF
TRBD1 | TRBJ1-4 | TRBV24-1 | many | TGTGCCACCAGTGAAACGGACAGGAATGAAAAACTGTTTTTT | CATSETDRNEKLFF
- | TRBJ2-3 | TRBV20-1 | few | TGCTCCGTCGCGGATACAGATACGCAGTATTTT | CSVADTDTQYF
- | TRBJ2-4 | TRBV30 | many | TGTGCCTGGAGTGCCCATTTGGGGGGCGCGACCGTGGCCAAAAACATTCAGTACTTC | CAWSAHLGGATVAKNIQYF
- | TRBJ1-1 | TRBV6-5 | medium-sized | TGTGCCAGCAGTTACTCATTACAGGACACTGAAGCTTTCTTT | CASSYSLQDTEAFF
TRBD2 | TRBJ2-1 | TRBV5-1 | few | TGCGCCAGCAGCTTGGTCCCTAGCGGCGATTACAATGAGCAGTTCTTC | CASSLVPSGDYNEQFF
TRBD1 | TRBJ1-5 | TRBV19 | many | TGTGCCAGTAGTATAGGGGAGGGGGCGACTGGTCCCCAGCATTTT | CASSIGEGATGPQHF
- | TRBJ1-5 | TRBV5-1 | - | TGCGCCAGCAGTGGGGACCGACTTAATAGCAATCAGCCCCAGCATTTT | CASSGDRLNSNQPQHF
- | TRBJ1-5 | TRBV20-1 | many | TGCAGTGCTCTCAGGGCGGGGGATCAGCCCCAGCATTTT | CSALRAGDQPQHF
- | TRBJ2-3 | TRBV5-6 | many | TGTGCCAGCAGAATACAGGGTAATGCAGATACGCAGTATTTT | CASRIQGNADTQYF
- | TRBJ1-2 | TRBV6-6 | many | TGTGCCAGCAGTTATGGCGACCGACAAGGCGGCTACACCTTC | CASSYGDRQGGYTF
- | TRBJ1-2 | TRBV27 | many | TGTGCCAGTGGGCAGTCCACTAACTATGGCTACACCTTC | CASGQSTNYGYTF